This TCR beta chain stems from a study of cytomegalovirus exposure and HLA in healthy donors. PCR involved 60 Vbeta and 13 Jbeta primers. TCRdb keeps only in-frame clones here, not all; method: immunoSEQ multiplex PCR. The table lists about 100,000 clones, around four fifths of them singletons. There are 12 residues in the CDR3. The germline gives CDR1 WNHNN, CDR2 SYGVQD (reference sequence). Trimming left V 5 bases short and J 6 bases short, with 11 bases between. Overall study findings and caveats: Presence/absence analysis assumed near-uniform sequencing depth across donors.

With regard to this clone: Its antigen remains unidentified.

The receptor comes from a woman in her sixties in good health and CMV-seronegative. Sequenced sample: PBMCs. The J gene is TRBJ2-7, the V gene TRBV10-1; D is possibly TRBD1 (5 bases). The CDR3 is CASSKDTAEQYF. The CDR3 region has the DNA TGCGCCAGCAGTAAGGACACCGCCGAGCAGTACTTC.